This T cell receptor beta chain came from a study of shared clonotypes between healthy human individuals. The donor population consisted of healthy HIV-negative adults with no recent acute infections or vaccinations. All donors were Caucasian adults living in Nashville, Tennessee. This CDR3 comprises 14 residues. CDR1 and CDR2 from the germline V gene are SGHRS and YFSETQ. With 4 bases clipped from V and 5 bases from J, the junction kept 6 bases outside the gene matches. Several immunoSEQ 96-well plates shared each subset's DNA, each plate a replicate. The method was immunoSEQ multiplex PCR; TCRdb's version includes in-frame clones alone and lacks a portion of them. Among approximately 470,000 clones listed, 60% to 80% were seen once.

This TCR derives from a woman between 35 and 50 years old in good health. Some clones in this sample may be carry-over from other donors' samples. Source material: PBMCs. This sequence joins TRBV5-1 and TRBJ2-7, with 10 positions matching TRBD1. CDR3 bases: TGCGCCAGCAGCCCTCGGACAGGGGGGAACGAGCAGTACTTC. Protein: CASSPRTGGNEQYF.